These 8 T cell receptor beta chains came from one sample sequenced in a study of blood T cell repertoires in COVID-19. Produced via immunoSEQ multiplex PCR; TCRdb's table is partial and in-frame only. The sample has tens of thousands of clones, about 88% seen once. Material: peripheral blood. These receptors were collected from a human donor in a cohort sampled during active COVID-19.

The gene calls are TRBV29-1 and TRBJ2-5; 8 nucleotides match TRBD2. The V gene end was trimmed by 5 bases and the J gene end by 6 bases; junction bases not matched to a gene: 8. This CDR3 is 13 amino acids long. CDR1 is SQVTM, CDR2 ANQGSEA, per germline. In DNA form, the CDR3 reads TGCAGCGTTCCGAGTGGGACTAGTCAGACCCAGTACTTC. It codes for CSVPSGTSQTQYF.

The chain combines TRBV6-5 with TRBJ2-5; weak D call: TRBD2 (6 bases). In germline, CDR1 is MNHEY, CDR2 SVGAGI. This CDR3 region has 14 residues. Trimming removed 7 bases from V and 1 base from J, with 13 bases in between. CDR3 in DNA: TGTGCCAGCACCCGCCCCGGGGGCCAAGAGACCCAGTACTTC. It codes for CASTRPGGQETQYF.

The chain employs TRBV27 and TRBJ2-7; D might be TRBD2 (6 bases). This CDR3 has 15 amino acids. Germline values: CDR1 MNHEY, CDR2 SMNVEV (reference sequence). V was cut by 7 bases and J by 2 bases, with 18 bases left in between. CDR3 in DNA: TGTGCCAGCACCCCTTACCCTAGCGCTCCCTACGAGCAGTACTTC. Protein sequence: CASTPYPSAPYEQYF.

This rearrangement joins TRBV12-5 to TRBJ1-3, with D possibly TRBD1 on 5 matching bases. The CDR3 has 13 amino acids. V dropped 7 bases and J dropped 2 bases, with 9 bases sitting between them. Germline loops: CDR1 LGHNT, CDR2 FRNRAP. In DNA, the CDR3 is TGTGCTAGTGCCTCGACAGCTGGAAACACCATATATTTT. It yields the protein CASASTAGNTIYF.

This clone occurred once. The rearrangement links TRBV28 to TRBJ2-7; D is possibly TRBD2 (7 bases). The CDR3 has 12 amino acids. Trimming removed 6 bases from V and 4 bases from J, with 10 bases in between. CDR1 is MDHEN, CDR2 SYDVKM, per germline. As DNA, the CDR3 is TGTGCCAGCAGGGGGGGGCGGTACGAGCAGTACGTC. It encodes CASRGGRYEQYV.

The gene calls are TRBV4-1 and TRBJ2-1; TRBD2 matches at 10 bases. In germline, CDR1 is MGHRA, CDR2 YSYEKL. With 1 base clipped from V and 13 bases from J, the junction kept 7 bases outside the gene matches. The CDR3 is 14 residues long. CDR3 DNA sequence: TGCGCCAGCAGCCAAGTTTCAGCGGGGGGGCTACAGTTCTTC. Translating gives CASSQVSAGGLQFF.

This clone appeared once. The chain recombines TRBV28 with TRBJ1-4; D unclear. This CDR3 is 14 amino acids long. The ends were cut back, 7 bases at V and 3 bases at J, with 12 bases in the middle. Looked up from germline, CDR1 is MDHEN and CDR2 is SYDVKM. The CDR3 DNA sequence: TGTGCCAGCATAGCGGCGGACCCTAATGAAAAACTGTTTTTT. This translates into CASIAADPNEKLFF.

The chain links TRBV30 to TRBJ1-1; 12 nucleotides agree with TRBD1. The CDR3 has 14 residues. The J segment lost 7 bases and the V segment lost 1 base, leaving 4 bases of the junction unmatched. Germline V lookup: CDR1 GTSNPN, CDR2 SVGIG (reference sequence). CDR3 sequence: CAWSGGQGAGEAFF. The CDR3, as DNA: TGTGCCTGGAGTGGGGGACAGGGGGCAGGTGAAGCTTTCTTT.